One sample yielded the 8 T cell receptor beta chains listed below, sequenced in a study of PD-L1 blockade in urothelial cancer. TCRdb's copy holds only in-frame clones and misses some; the assay was immunoSEQ multiplex PCR. The top ten hold 9% to 9.5% of the sample, which has under 100,000 clones, 82% seen once. The specimen was PBMCs, collected around atezolizumab (anti-PD-L1) treatment. These receptors came from a man between 65 and 79 years old with urothelial cancer.

This clone was counted once. The chain joins TRBV14 to TRBJ1-6, with D unclear. Trimming removed 4 bases from V and 7 bases from J, with 8 bases in between. The CDR3 is made up of 13 amino acids. In germline, CDR1 is SGHDN, CDR2 FVKESK. The CDR3 coding sequence is TGTGCCAGCAGCCCAGGACTGAATTCACCCCTCCACTTT. Encoded protein: CASSPGLNSPLHF.

V is TRBV13 and J is TRBJ1-3; D unclear. With 0 bases removed from V and 4 bases from J, the gap between germline ends came to 13 bases. From germline, CDR1 is PRHDT and CDR2 FYEKMQ (reference sequence). The CDR3 totals 16 residues. DNA for the CDR3: TGTGCCAGCAGCTTAGGAGTGTGGGCAGAGGGAAACACCATATATTTT. Amino acid sequence: CASSLGVWAEGNTIYF.

This clone was seen a handful of times. The sample has other DNA sequences that encode this CDR3 too. The chain joins TRBV19 to TRBJ2-1; 8 bases are shared with TRBD1. J was trimmed by 1 base and V by 5 bases; bases with no gene match: 4. This CDR3 has 15 amino acids. Germline CDR1 and CDR2: LNHDA and SQIVND (reference sequence). CDR3 sequence (DNA): TGTGCCAGTAGTCTCAGGGGGCTTTCCTACAATGAGCAGTTCTTC. The encoded protein is CASSLRGLSYNEQFF.

This chain links TRBV4-1 with TRBJ2-1; possibly TRBD2 for D (7 bases). V was trimmed by 2 bases and J by 3 bases, leaving 20 bases between them. There are 18 residues in the CDR3. Germline CDR1 is MGHRA and CDR2 is YSYEKL. CDR3 in amino acids: CASSQYPSAGAVYNEQFF. CDR3 nucleotide sequence: TGCGCCAGCAGCCAATACCCCTCCGCGGGGGCCGTCTACAATGAGCAGTTCTTC.

V usage is TRBV11-2 and J usage is TRBJ2-3; 14 nucleotides agree with TRBD2. The junction had 11 bases not matched to a gene; V was cut back by 5 bases and J by 4 bases. The CDR3 runs 18 residues. CDR1 and CDR2 (germline): SGHAT, FQNNGV. The CDR3 coding sequence is TGTGCCAGCAGCCCCCCGGGACTAGCGGGAGTACGAGCAGATACGCAGTATTTT. Amino acid sequence: CASSPPGLAGVRADTQYF.

This clone appeared a few times. V gene TRBV7-9 combines with J gene TRBJ1-1, with D perhaps TRBD1 (6 bases). The germline gives CDR1 SEHNR, CDR2 FQNEAQ (reference sequence). V lost 4 bases, J lost 10 bases, and 19 bases lay in between. The CDR3 extends over 14 amino acids. The CDR3 region has the DNA TGTGCCAGCAGCTCCCGACAAGGGGGGGTGGGAGCTTTCTTT. This codes for CASSSRQGGVGAFF.

This chain links TRBV4-3 with TRBJ2-1; D is uncertain. The ends were cut back, 1 base at V and 6 bases at J, with 7 bases in the middle. Per the germline V gene, CDR1 is LGHNA and CDR2 is YSLEER. This CDR3 spans 13 amino acids. The chain's CDR3 is CASSQVLSNEQFF. CDR3 DNA sequence: TGCGCCAGCAGCCAAGTGCTTAGCAATGAGCAGTTCTTC.

The chain employs TRBV9 and TRBJ1-5; no firm D call. With 1 base removed from V and 9 bases from J, the gap between germline ends came to 8 bases. Germline V gene lookup returns CDR1 SGDLS and CDR2 YYNGEE. This CDR3 has 12 amino acids. CDR3 in amino acids: CASSVLGGPQHF. The CDR3, as DNA: TGTGCCAGCAGCGTACTAGGAGGGCCCCAGCATTTT.